Shown below are 17 T cell receptor beta chains from a single sample sequenced in a study of T cell repertoires in cytomegalovirus infection (dated by TCRdb to between 2018 and 2021). TCRdb shows the sequencer as Illumina HiSeq 1500. Through fastp at Q25 and MiXCR, TCRdb rebuilt clones from the public reads, retaining in-frame beta chains. CDR3 protein sequences are deduplicated, and each keeps its most common genes and DNA. The sample includes 100,000 to 150,000 distinct CDR3 sequences, with about 10% observed a single time. The ten largest clones take up 10% of the sample. The material sequenced was PBMCs. The receptor source for this set is a human donor in good health (CMV status not recorded). Some clones in this sample may be carry-over from other donors' samples.

This clonotype was counted a few times. The gene calls are TRBV28 and TRBJ1-2; perhaps TRBD1 as D (6 bases). The CDR3 totals 15 residues. V lost 1 base to trimming and J lost 6 bases, with 15 bases between them. The germline gives CDR1 MDHEN, CDR2 SYDVKM. DNA of the CDR3: TGTGCCAGCAGTTTATACCACAGGGCGGTCGATGGCTACACCTTC. Translated, it gives CASSLYHRAVDGYTF.

This clonotype has a handful of counts. This rearrangement joins TRBV5-4 to TRBJ2-2; 7 bases match TRBD1. Germline-derived CDR1 and CDR2 are SGHNT and YYREEE (reference sequence). The length of the CDR3 is 15 residues. Losses at the gene ends were 0 bases for V and 4 bases for J; bases not matched to a gene: 3. The CDR3 sequence is CASSLDRGSTGELFF. CDR3 DNA: TGTGCCAGCAGCTTGGACAGGGGAAGCACCGGGGAGCTGTTTTTT.

This clonotype was detected only a few times. The chain combines TRBV5-5 with TRBJ1-5; D remains unclear. Germline V gene lookup returns CDR1 SGHKS and CDR2 YYEKEE (reference sequence). Trimming shortened V by 0 bases and J by 3 bases, and 13 bases separated the two germline ends. The CDR3 extends over 16 amino acids. The CDR3 reads CASSLAASLPNQPQHF. CDR3 coding DNA: TGTGCCAGCAGCTTGGCCGCTTCCCTGCCCAATCAGCCCCAGCATTTT.

Ten or more counts support this clonotype. This chain connects TRBV10-3 to TRBJ1-1; D possibly corresponds to TRBD1 (5 bases). Germline V gene lookup returns CDR1 ENHRY and CDR2 SYGVKD. Trimming shortened V by 1 base and J by 8 bases, and 8 bases separated the two germline ends. The CDR3 is 12 residues long. As DNA, the CDR3 is TGTGCCATCAGTGAGTTAGGGGCCGAAGCTTTCTTT. Protein: CAISELGAEAFF.

This clonotype was seen many times. The chain carries TRBV7-2 and TRBJ1-2, with D unclear. The V end lost 4 bases, the J end lost 0 bases, and 6 bases lay between the germline ends. CDR3 length equals 13 residues. Germline V CDR1 and CDR2: SGHTA, FQGNSA. The CDR3 nucleotides read TGTGCCAGCAGCTCGGACCCTAACTATGGCTACACCTTC. Protein sequence: CASSSDPNYGYTF. Filled out from reference TRBV7-2 and TRBJ1-2, the complete variable domain reads GAGVSQSPSNKVTEKGKDVELRCDPISGHTALYWYRQSLGQGLEFLIYFQGNSAPDKSGLPSDRFSAERTGGSVSTLTIQRTQQEDSAVYLCASSSDPNYGYTFGSGTRLTVV.

Many counts were recorded for this clonotype. The chain couples TRBV12-3 or TRBV12-4 to TRBJ1-4; TRBD1 matches 9 bases. Trimming at V came to 5 bases and at J to 8 bases, leaving 6 bases not matched to a gene. CDR3 size: 14 residues. This chain's CDR3 is CASSPDRGSEKLFF. The CDR3 bases are TGTGCCAGCAGTCCCGACAGGGGGAGCGAAAAACTGTTTTTT.

As to this clonotype: A read error is possible here, since a much larger clone lies one base away. This chain links TRBV6-5 with TRBJ1-1, with 11 bases identical to TRBD1. CDR1 is MNHEY and CDR2 is SVGAGI in the germline V gene. This CDR3 region has 17 residues. With V trimmed by 6 bases and J by 5 bases, 14 bases remained unmatched. CDR3 DNA sequence: TGTGCCAGCAGGTACACAACCGGGACAGGGGGGAGTACTGAAGCTTTCTTT. As protein: CASRYTTGTGGSTEAFF.

This clonotype occurred a few times. The V and J genes are TRBV5-4 and TRBJ2-3, with D perhaps matching TRBD2 (6 bases). Trimming left V 5 bases short and J 4 bases short, with 11 bases between. CDR1 and CDR2 (germline): SGHNT, YYREEE (reference sequence). The CDR3 consists of 13 residues. CDR3 sequence: CASSLTSPDTQYF. The DNA for the CDR3 is TGTGCCAGCAGTCTGACTAGTCCAGATACGCAGTATTTT.

This clonotype was seen repeatedly, ten times or more. The chain combines TRBV28 with TRBJ2-1; D is possibly TRBD2 (6 bases). This CDR3 is built from 14 residues. Germline V gene sequence: CDR1 MDHEN, CDR2 SYDVKM. Trimming left V 7 bases short and J 3 bases short, with 13 bases between. The CDR3 is CASIAPGLYNEQFF. The CDR3 bases are TGTGCCAGCATCGCACCGGGACTCTACAATGAGCAGTTCTTC.

V is TRBV7-3 and J is TRBJ2-3; 8 bases match TRBD2. CDR3 length: 16 residues. Germline V gives CDR1 SGHTA, CDR2 FQGTGA. Unmatched junction bases numbered 10, after V lost 2 bases and J lost 6 bases. DNA for the CDR3: TGTGCCAGCAGCTTAGGACTAGCCGGGACGGGGGATACGCAGTATTTT. Translated: CASSLGLAGTGDTQYF.

This clonotype was detected many times. The V call is TRBV12-3 or TRBV12-4, the J call TRBJ1-1; 11 bases map to TRBD1. V gave up 3 bases and J gave up 3 bases; unmatched junction bases: 3. The CDR3 has 15 amino acids. CDR3 residues: CASSLRGQGDTEAFF. The DNA for the CDR3 is TGTGCCAGCAGTTTGAGGGGACAGGGGGACACTGAAGCTTTCTTT.

This clonotype was found many times. The rearrangement joins TRBV19 to TRBJ1-5; 12 bases are shared with TRBD1. CDR1 is LNHDA, CDR2 SQIVND, per germline (reference sequence). The V gene end was trimmed by 4 bases and the J gene end by 6 bases; junction bases not matched to a gene: 7. CDR3 length: 16 residues. The CDR3 here is CASSTTGTGGGQPQHF. The CDR3 nucleotides are TGTGCCAGTAGTACCACCGGGACAGGGGGCGGTCAGCCCCAGCATTTT.

To note about this clonotype: Being one base from a much bigger clone, this may be a read error. The conserved final phenylalanine or tryptophan is absent from the CDR3, which likely points to a read error. The chain has TRBV19 and TRBJ2-1; a possible D gene is TRBD2 (5 bases). Germline values: CDR1 LNHDA, CDR2 SQIVND (reference sequence). The CDR3 has 16 amino acids. V gave up 5 bases and J gave up 0 bases, with 14 bases separating them. CDR3 amino acids: CASSVQLGSSYNEQFS. For the CDR3, the DNA is TGTGCCAGTAGTGTTCAGCTAGGGAGCTCCTACAATGAGCAGTTCTCC.

This clonotype came up many times. The CDR3 region has the DNA TGTGCCAGCAGGGGTGCCGGGGAAGGACTGAACACTGAAGCTTTCTTT. The encoded protein is CASRGAGEGLNTEAFF. J is TRBJ1-1 and V is TRBV2, with D hard to call. The V gene's germline CDR1 is SNHLY and CDR2 FYNNEI. V lost 6 bases, J lost 0 bases, and 17 bases lay in between. There are 16 residues in the CDR3.

Comments on this clonotype: A read error may account for a junction end that differs from germline. This chain uses TRBV7-2 with TRBJ2-3; D possibly matches TRBD1 or TRBD2 (5 bases each). CDR3 length: 16 residues. Germline CDR1 reads SGHTA; CDR2 reads FQGNSA. The CDR3 sequence: CASRLSGRVATDTQYF. The CDR3 DNA reads TGTGCCAGCCGCTTATCGGGGCGGGTGGCCACAGATACTCAGTACTTT. The whole variable domain, remainder taken from reference TRBV7-2 and TRBJ2-3, is GAGVSQSPSNKVTEKGKDVELRCDPISGHTALYWYRQSLGQGLEFLIYFQGNSAPDKSGLPSDRFSAERTGGSVSTLTIQRTQQEDSAVYLCASRLSGRVATDTQYFGPGTRLTVL.

At least ten counts were recorded for this clonotype. The V gene is TRBV20-1, the J gene TRBJ2-3, with TRBD2 identical over 11 bases. The CDR3 totals 14 residues. The ends lost 6 bases at V and 4 bases at J; junction bases unmatched: 6. The germline V gene encodes CDR1 DFQATT and CDR2 SNEGSKA (reference sequence). The CDR3 reads CSATTSGGPDTQYF. CDR3 DNA sequence: TGCAGTGCCACAACTAGCGGGGGCCCAGATACGCAGTATTTT.

This clonotype was found many times. This chain uses TRBV28 with TRBJ1-5; a weak D match, TRBD1 (5 bases). The germline gives CDR1 MDHEN, CDR2 SYDVKM. Trimming took off 1 base at V and 5 bases at J, with 9 bases between the two ends. This CDR3 contains 14 residues. This chain's CDR3 is CASSLSGLHQPQHF. The CDR3 DNA sequence: TGTGCCAGCAGTTTATCAGGGCTTCATCAGCCCCAGCATTTT.